This TCR beta chain derives from a study of T cell clones after liver transplantation. This table comes from immunoSEQ multiplex PCR, and its TCRdb copy is limited to in-frame clones, with some not included. Among 90,000 to 120,000 clones, roughly 80% were seen once, and the ten largest hold around 0.94%. The specimen comprised CD4+ T cells from blood, sampled before liver transplant. The receptor comes from a human donor who received a liver transplant.

The CDR3 DNA follows: TGCGCCAGCAGCCGATCCGGGACAGGATTTTATGGCTACACCTTC. Translation gives CASSRSGTGFYGYTF. This rearrangement joins TRBV4-3 to TRBJ1-2; 8 bases map to TRBD1. With 4 bases clipped from V and 5 bases from J, the junction kept 9 bases outside the gene matches. The CDR3 length is 15 residues. CDR1 LGHNA and CDR2 YSLEER come from the germline V gene.